Presented here are 3 T cell receptor beta chains from one specimen sequenced in a study of blood T cell repertoires in COVID-19 (TCRdb year 2020). The library came from the immunoSEQ multiplex PCR assay. The immuneACCESS repertoire file appears here via TCRdb, limited to in-frame rearrangements. These files lack a portion of the clones; in checked studies, under half of the deficit traces to unresolved V genes, and the cause of the others is not known. The sample table contains approximately 340,000 clones; only one count was recorded for 87% of them. The ten largest clones add up to roughly a tenth of the sample. Sequenced material: peripheral blood. These receptors were collected from a man aged 25 to 45 with COVID-19, enrolled during active disease.

The chain is built from TRBV7-2 and TRBJ1-1, with 8 bases matching TRBD1. CDR1 SGHTA and CDR2 FQGNSA come from the germline V gene. The junction had 12 bases not matched to a gene; V was cut back by 2 bases and J by 10 bases. The CDR3 loop spans 15 amino acids. CDR3 amino acids: CASSLPSMGRGRAFF. DNA of the CDR3: TGTGCCAGCAGCTTACCCTCTATGGGCAGGGGGCGAGCTTTCTTT.

V is TRBV18 and J is TRBJ2-1; 8 bases are a match to TRBD2. Germline V lookup: CDR1 KGHSH, CDR2 LQKENI. V lost 6 bases, J lost 5 bases, and 12 bases stayed unmatched. The CDR3 covers 16 residues. This chain's CDR3 is CASSELNPGGHNEQFF. CDR3 coding DNA: TGTGCCAGCTCCGAACTGAATCCGGGGGGGCACAATGAGCAGTTCTTC. The whole variable domain, filled in from reference TRBV18 and TRBJ2-1, reads NAGVMQNPRHLVRRRGQEARLRCSPMKGHSHVYWYRQLPEEGLKFMVYLQKENIIDESGMPKERFSAEFPKEGPSILRIQQVVRGDSAAYFCASSELNPGGHNEQFFGPGTRLTVL.

The V and J genes are TRBV19 and TRBJ1-1, with TRBD1 matching 7 bases. The CDR3 extends over 15 amino acids. V was clipped by 5 bases and J by 0 bases; unmatched bases: 6. The germline gives CDR1 LNHDA, CDR2 SQIVND (reference sequence). CDR3 sequence (DNA): TGTGCCAGTAGTCCCCCGGACAGGATGAACACTGAAGCTTTCTTT. Protein sequence: CASSPPDRMNTEAFF.